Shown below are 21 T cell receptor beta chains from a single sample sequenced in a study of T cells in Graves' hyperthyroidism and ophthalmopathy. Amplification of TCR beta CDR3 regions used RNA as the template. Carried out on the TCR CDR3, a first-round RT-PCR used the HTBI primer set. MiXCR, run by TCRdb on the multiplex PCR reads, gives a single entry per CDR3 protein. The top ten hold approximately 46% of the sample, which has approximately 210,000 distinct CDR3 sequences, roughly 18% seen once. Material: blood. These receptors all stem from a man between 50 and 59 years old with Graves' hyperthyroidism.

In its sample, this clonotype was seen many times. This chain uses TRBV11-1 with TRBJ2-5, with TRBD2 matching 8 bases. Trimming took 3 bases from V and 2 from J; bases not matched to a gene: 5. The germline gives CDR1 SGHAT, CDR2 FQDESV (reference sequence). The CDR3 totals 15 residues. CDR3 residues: CASSFETSAQETQYF. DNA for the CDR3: TGTGCCAGCAGCTTTGAGACTAGCGCGCAAGAGACCCAGTACTTC.

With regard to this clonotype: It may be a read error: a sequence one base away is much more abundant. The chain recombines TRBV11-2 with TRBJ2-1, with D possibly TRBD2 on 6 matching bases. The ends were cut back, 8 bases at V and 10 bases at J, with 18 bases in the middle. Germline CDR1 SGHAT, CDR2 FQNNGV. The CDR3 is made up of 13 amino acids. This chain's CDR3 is CASVRRVYYEQFF. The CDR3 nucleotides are TGTGCCAGCGTGCGGAGGGTCTACTACGAGCAGTTCTTC.

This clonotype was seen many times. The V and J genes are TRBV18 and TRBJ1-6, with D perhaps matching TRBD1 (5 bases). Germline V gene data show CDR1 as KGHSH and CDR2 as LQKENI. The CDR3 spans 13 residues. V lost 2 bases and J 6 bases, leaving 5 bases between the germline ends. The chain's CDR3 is CASSPGTNSPLHF. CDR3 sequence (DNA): TGTGCCAGCTCACCAGGGACTAATTCACCCCTCCACTTT.

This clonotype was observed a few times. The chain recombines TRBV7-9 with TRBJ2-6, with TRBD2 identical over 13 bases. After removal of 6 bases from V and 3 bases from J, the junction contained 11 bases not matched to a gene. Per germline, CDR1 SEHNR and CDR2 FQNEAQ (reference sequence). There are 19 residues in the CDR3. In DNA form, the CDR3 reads TGTGCCAGCAGTTCCTGGACTAGCGGGAGCGGAGGTGGGGCCAACGTCCTGACTTTC. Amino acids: CASSSWTSGSGGGANVLTF.

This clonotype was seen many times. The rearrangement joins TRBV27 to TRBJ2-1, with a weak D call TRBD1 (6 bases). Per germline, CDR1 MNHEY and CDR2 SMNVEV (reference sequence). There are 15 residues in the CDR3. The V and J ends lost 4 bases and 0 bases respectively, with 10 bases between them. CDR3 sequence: CASSSGTSSYNEQFF. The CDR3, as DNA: TGTGCCAGCAGTTCCGGGACAAGCTCCTACAATGAGCAGTTCTTC.

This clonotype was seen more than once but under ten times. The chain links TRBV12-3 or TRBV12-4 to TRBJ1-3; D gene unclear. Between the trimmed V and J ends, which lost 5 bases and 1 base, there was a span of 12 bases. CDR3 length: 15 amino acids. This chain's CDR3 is CASSRRVLSGNTIYF. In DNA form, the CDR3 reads TGTGCCAGCAGTCGGAGGGTACTGTCTGGAAACACCATATATTTT.

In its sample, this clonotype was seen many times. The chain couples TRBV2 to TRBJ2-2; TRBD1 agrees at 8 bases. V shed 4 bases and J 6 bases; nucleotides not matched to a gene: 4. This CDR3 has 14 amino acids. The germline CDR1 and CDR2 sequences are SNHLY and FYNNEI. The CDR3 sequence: CASSARTGSGELFF. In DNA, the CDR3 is TGTGCCAGCAGTGCCCGGACAGGGTCCGGGGAGCTGTTTTTT.

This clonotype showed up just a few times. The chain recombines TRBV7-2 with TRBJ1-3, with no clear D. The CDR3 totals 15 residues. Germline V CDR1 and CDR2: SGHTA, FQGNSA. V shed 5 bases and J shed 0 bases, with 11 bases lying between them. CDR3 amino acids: CASSPRLVSGNTIYF. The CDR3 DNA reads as TGTGCCAGCAGCCCCCGGTTAGTCTCTGGAAACACCATATATTTT.

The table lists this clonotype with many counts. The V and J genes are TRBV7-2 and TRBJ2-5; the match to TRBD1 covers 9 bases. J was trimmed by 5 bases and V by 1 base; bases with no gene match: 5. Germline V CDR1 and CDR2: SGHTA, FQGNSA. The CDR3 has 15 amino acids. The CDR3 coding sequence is TGTGCCAGCAGCTTAGGACAGGGGGGATGGGAGACCCAGTACTTC. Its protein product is CASSLGQGGWETQYF.

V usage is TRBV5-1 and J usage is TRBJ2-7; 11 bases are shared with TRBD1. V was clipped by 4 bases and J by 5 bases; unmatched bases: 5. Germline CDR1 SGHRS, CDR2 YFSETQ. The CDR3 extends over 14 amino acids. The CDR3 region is CASSADRGRDEQYF. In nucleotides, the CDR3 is TGCGCCAGCAGCGCGGACAGGGGGCGCGACGAGCAGTACTTC.

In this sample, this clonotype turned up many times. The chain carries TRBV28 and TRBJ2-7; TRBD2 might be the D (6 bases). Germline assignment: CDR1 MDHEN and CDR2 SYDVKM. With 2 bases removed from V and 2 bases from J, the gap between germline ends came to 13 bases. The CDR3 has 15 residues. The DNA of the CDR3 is TGTGCCAGCAGTTTAGCCAGGGACTGGACCTACGAGCAGTACTTC. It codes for CASSLARDWTYEQYF. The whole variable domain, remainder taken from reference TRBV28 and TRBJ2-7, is DVKVTQSSRYLVKRTGEKVFLECVQDMDHENMFWYRQDPGLGLRLIYFSYDVKMKEKGDIPEGYSVSREKKERFSLILESASTNQTSMYLCASSLARDWTYEQYFGPGTRLTVT.

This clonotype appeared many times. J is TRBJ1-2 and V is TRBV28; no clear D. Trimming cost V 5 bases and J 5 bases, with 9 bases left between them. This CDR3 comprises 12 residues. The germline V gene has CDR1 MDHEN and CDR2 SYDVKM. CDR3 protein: CASSLQTYGYTF. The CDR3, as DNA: TGTGCCAGCAGTCTACAGACTTATGGCTACACCTTC.

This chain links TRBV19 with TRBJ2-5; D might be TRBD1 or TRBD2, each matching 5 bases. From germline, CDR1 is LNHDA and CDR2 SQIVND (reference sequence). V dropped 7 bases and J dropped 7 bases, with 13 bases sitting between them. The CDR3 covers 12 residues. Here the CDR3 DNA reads TGTGCCAGTAAAGGACGGGACGGGACCCAGTACTTC. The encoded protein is CASKGRDGTQYF.

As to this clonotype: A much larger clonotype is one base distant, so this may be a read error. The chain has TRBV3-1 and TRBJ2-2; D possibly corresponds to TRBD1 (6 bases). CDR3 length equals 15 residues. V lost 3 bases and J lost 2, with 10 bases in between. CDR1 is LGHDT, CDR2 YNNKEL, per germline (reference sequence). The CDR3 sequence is CASSQGARNTGELFF. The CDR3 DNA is TGTGCCAGCAGCCAGGGGGCTCGAAACACCGGGGAGCTGTTTTTT.

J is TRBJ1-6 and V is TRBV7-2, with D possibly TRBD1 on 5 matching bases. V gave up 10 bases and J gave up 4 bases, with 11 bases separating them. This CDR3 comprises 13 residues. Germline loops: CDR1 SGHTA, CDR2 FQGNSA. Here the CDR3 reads CATGTDYNSPLHF. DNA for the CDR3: TGTGCCACCGGGACGGATTATAATTCACCCCTCCACTTT.

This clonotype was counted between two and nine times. Written as DNA, the CDR3 is TGTGCCAGCAGCCAAGACCCCATCTACAATGAGCAGTTCTTC. As protein: CASSQDPIYNEQFF. The chain employs TRBV11-2 and TRBJ2-1, with no clear D. Per germline, CDR1 SGHAT and CDR2 FQNNGV. The CDR3 is 14 amino acids. Trimming cost V 5 bases and J 3 bases, with 11 bases left between them.

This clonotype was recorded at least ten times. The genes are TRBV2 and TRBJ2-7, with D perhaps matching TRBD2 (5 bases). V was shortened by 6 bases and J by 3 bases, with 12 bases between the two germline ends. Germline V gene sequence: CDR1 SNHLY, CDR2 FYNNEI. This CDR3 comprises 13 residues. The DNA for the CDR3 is TGTGCCAGCAGGGGGAGCAAGCGCTACGAGCAGTACTTC. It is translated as CASRGSKRYEQYF.

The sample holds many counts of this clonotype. The CDR3 reads CASSSQGARGSYEQYF. The CDR3 DNA sequence: TGTGCCAGCAGCTCACAGGGGGCTCGCGGATCCTACGAGCAGTACTTC. V gene TRBV11-3 combines with J gene TRBJ2-7; 9 nucleotides match TRBD1. Trimming at V came to 4 bases and at J to 1 base, leaving 8 bases not matched to a gene. This CDR3 is 16 amino acids long. The germline CDR1 and CDR2 sequences are SGHNT and YENEEA.

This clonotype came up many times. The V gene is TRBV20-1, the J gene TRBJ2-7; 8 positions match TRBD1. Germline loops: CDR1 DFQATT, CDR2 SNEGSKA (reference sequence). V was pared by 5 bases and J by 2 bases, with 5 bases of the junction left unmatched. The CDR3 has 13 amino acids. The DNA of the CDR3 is TGCAGTGCTGCCTGGACAGGGCCCTACGAGCAGTACTTC. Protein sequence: CSAAWTGPYEQYF.

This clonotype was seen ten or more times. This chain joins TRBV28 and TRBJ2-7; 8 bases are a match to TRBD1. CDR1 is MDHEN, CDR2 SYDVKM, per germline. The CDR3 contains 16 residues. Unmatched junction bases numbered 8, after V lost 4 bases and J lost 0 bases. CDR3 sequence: CASSSLGTGSSYEQYF. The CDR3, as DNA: TGTGCCAGCAGTTCCCTAGGGACAGGCAGCTCCTACGAGCAGTACTTC.

This chain's CDR3 is CASSVGPDNEQFF. The DNA of the CDR3 is TGTGCCAGCAGCGTAGGTCCGGACAATGAGCAGTTCTTC. The chain employs TRBV9 and TRBJ2-1; D not certain. Trimming took 0 bases from V and 5 from J, leaving 6 bases between them. The CDR3 is 13 amino acids. Per germline, CDR1 SGDLS and CDR2 YYNGEE.